The 32 T cell receptor beta chains below all came from one sample that was sequenced in a study of HIV-infected patients and healthy controls (dated by TCRdb to about 2014). Whole blood was used without fractionating the cells, so the repertoire represented all peripheral T cells without sorting. Libraries were made using 5' RACE. Instrument used: Illumina MiSeq. Using SuperScript III with primers targeting the alpha and beta constant regions, around 480 ng of RNA was reverse transcribed. Alpha and beta chain libraries were generated separately via chain-specific third strand synthesis with multiplexing indices. TCRdb took the public reads, trimmed them with fastp at Q25, ran MiXCR for clone calling and kept in-frame beta chains. Rows with one shared CDR3 protein collapse into an entry with the most common genes and DNA. The sample records roughly 9,800 distinct CDR3 sequences, 10% of which are singletons. Of the sample, about 15% is held by the ten largest clones.

Here the sequenced sample was blood, taken before antiretroviral therapy. The receptors were gathered from an adult with HIV infection.

The sample holds a few counts of this clonotype. The CDR3 DNA reads as TGTGCCACCAGTGATCACGGGGACAATGAGCAGTTCTTC. Its translation: CATSDHGDNEQFF. This chain connects TRBV24-1 to TRBJ2-1, with D perhaps TRBD2 (5 bases). The germline V gene encodes CDR1 KGHDR and CDR2 SFDVKD. Between the trimmed V and J ends, which lost 3 bases and 5 bases, there was a span of 7 bases. The CDR3 is 13 amino acids.

In its sample, this clonotype was seen many times. The CDR3 sequence: CASSLPNSTNYSYNEQFF. As DNA, the CDR3 is TGCGCCAGCAGCCTACCCAACTCGACTAACTACTCCTACAATGAGCAGTTCTTC. The chain carries TRBV5-1 and TRBJ2-1; D is possibly TRBD2 (5 bases). Germline values: CDR1 SGHRS, CDR2 YFSETQ. The V end was cut by 4 bases, the J end by 0 bases, with 20 bases between. The CDR3 consists of 18 residues.

This clonotype qualifies as medium-sized (0.01 to 0.1%). CDR3 loop: CASSWDAGELFF. Written as DNA, the CDR3 is TGTGCCAGCAGCTGGGATGCCGGGGAGCTGTTTTTT. This chain uses TRBV5-4 with TRBJ2-2; D not certain. This CDR3 contains 12 residues. V was pared by 3 bases and J by 6 bases, with 6 bases between. From germline, CDR1 is SGHNT and CDR2 YYREEE (reference sequence).

V is TRBV28 and J is TRBJ1-2; 10 nucleotides line up with TRBD1. The germline gives CDR1 MDHEN, CDR2 SYDVKM. CDR3 length: 14 residues. V was pared by 5 bases and J by 1 base, with 1 base of the junction left unmatched. Written as DNA, the CDR3 is TGTGCCAGCAGTCGGACAGGGGGTAACTATGGCTACACCTTC. This encodes CASSRTGGNYGYTF.

This clonotype has a count of ten or more. The V call is TRBV7-9, the J call TRBJ2-3; no firm D call. This CDR3 spans 15 amino acids. Per the germline V gene, CDR1 is SEHNR and CDR2 is FQNEAQ (reference sequence). Trimming shortened V by 1 base and J by 5 bases, and 13 bases separated the two germline ends. The CDR3 is CASSLGINLLDTQYF. CDR3 nucleotide sequence: TGTGCCAGCAGCTTAGGTATAAACCTCTTAGATACGCAGTATTTT.

This clonotype was seen a handful of times. The chain joins TRBV7-9 to TRBJ2-7; no definite D call. Between the trimmed V and J ends, which lost 5 bases and 3 bases, there was a span of 14 bases. The germline CDR1 and CDR2 sequences are SEHNR and FQNEAQ (reference sequence). The CDR3 is 14 residues long. The CDR3 nucleotides are TGTGCCAGCAGCCACGACATCTCAAGCTACGAGCAGTACTTC. It translates to CASSHDISSYEQYF.

This clonotype appeared many times. The chain employs TRBV29-1 and TRBJ1-1; no clear D gene. V shed 0 bases and J shed 1 base, with 12 bases lying between them. Germline CDR1 SQVTM, CDR2 ANQGSEA. This CDR3 region has 15 residues. The CDR3 sequence is CSVEDFWQTNTEAFF. In nucleotides, the CDR3 is TGCAGCGTTGAAGATTTCTGGCAAACGAACACTGAAGCTTTCTTT.

This clonotype was counted a few times. The chain recombines TRBV5-5 with TRBJ1-5; tentative D call: TRBD1 (6 bases). Germline lookup yields CDR1 SGHKS and CDR2 YYEKEE (reference sequence). V was clipped by 4 bases and J by 3 bases, with 11 bases between them. This CDR3 comprises 14 residues. This CDR3 reads CASSGGTPNQPQHF. The CDR3 nucleotides read TGTGCCAGCAGCGGCGGGACACCCAATCAGCCCCAGCATTTT.

This clonotype showed up many times. The genes are TRBV12-3 or TRBV12-4 and TRBJ2-7, with 8 nucleotides matching TRBD2. The CDR3 is made up of 13 amino acids. Unmatched junction bases numbered 5, after V lost 5 bases and J lost 5 bases. The CDR3 bases are TGTGCCAGCAGTATGGCGGGGGGTCACGAGCAGTACTTC. As protein: CASSMAGGHEQYF.

This clonotype has ten or more counts. The V gene is TRBV12-3 or TRBV12-4, the J gene TRBJ2-3; the D is unclear. V dropped 7 bases and J dropped 0 bases, with 17 bases sitting between them. There are 16 residues in the CDR3. DNA of the CDR3: TGTGCCAGCACTAATTTGGACGGCACTAGCACAGATACGCAGTATTTT. Translating gives CASTNLDGTSTDTQYF.

The DNA for the CDR3 is TGTGCCAGCAGCTTAGTGGCGTCAGGGTGGGGCACTGAAGCTTTCTTT. This sequence encodes CASSLVASGWGTEAFF. This rearrangement joins TRBV7-2 to TRBJ1-1; perhaps TRBD1 as D (5 bases). This CDR3 region has 16 residues. V was pared by 1 base and J by 4 bases, with 16 bases between. CDR1 and CDR2 from the germline V gene are SGHTA and FQGNSA.

This clonotype was observed many times. This sequence joins TRBV24-1 and TRBJ2-7, with D perhaps TRBD2 (5 bases). The CDR3 loop spans 14 amino acids. V was cut by 3 bases and J by 6 bases, with 14 bases left in between. Per the germline V gene, CDR1 is KGHDR and CDR2 is SFDVKD. CDR3 DNA: TGTGCCACCAGTGATCGGCGGGTGGCTAGCGAGCAGTACTTC. Translation gives CATSDRRVASEQYF.

This chain connects TRBV20-1 to TRBJ2-7; TRBD1 aligns across 8 bases. Germline V gene lookup returns CDR1 DFQATT and CDR2 SNEGSKA (reference sequence). CDR3 length: 12 amino acids. The V gene end was trimmed by 6 bases and the J gene end by 6 bases; junction bases not matched to a gene: 7. The DNA for the CDR3 is TGCAGTGCCCAGGACAGGGAATCCGAGCAGTACTTC. Encoded protein: CSAQDRESEQYF.

The chain joins TRBV28 to TRBJ2-7, with 9 bases aligning to TRBD1. Germline CDR1 MDHEN, CDR2 SYDVKM. This CDR3 spans 15 amino acids. V lost 5 bases to trimming and J lost 3 bases; unmatched junction nucleotides: 8. CDR3 in DNA: TGTGCCAGCAGTCTAACAGGGGGCGCGGTCTACGAGCAGTACTTC. Protein: CASSLTGGAVYEQYF.

The V and J genes are TRBV20-1 and TRBJ1-2; D is ambiguous. CDR3 length: 16 amino acids. V was trimmed by 0 bases and J by 8 bases, leaving 22 bases between them. CDR1 and CDR2 (germline): DFQATT, SNEGSKA (reference sequence). The CDR3 is CSARDWAPGRTGGYTF. In DNA, the CDR3 is TGCAGTGCTAGAGATTGGGCCCCGGGGAGAACTGGCGGCTACACCTTC.

This clonotype is classed as medium-sized. The J gene is TRBJ1-1, the V gene TRBV6-5, with 7 bases aligning to TRBD1. V dropped 4 bases and J dropped 5; count of bases not matched to a gene: 4. CDR1 is MNHEY, CDR2 SVGAGI, per germline. The CDR3 is 13 residues long. CDR3 nucleotide sequence: TGTGCCAGCAGTTTAGCGACAGGGACTGAAGCTTTCTTT. Protein product: CASSLATGTEAFF.

This clonotype was recorded at least ten times. This chain connects TRBV28 to TRBJ2-1; 11 bases are a match to TRBD2. The CDR3 runs 16 residues. Per the germline V gene, CDR1 is MDHEN and CDR2 is SYDVKM. V was clipped by 5 bases and J by 9 bases; unmatched bases: 12. Here the CDR3 reads CASSPTPSGGLSEQFF. In nucleotides, the CDR3 is TGTGCCAGCAGTCCAACCCCTAGCGGGGGGCTAAGTGAGCAGTTCTTC. Full variable domain (missing parts from reference TRBV28 and TRBJ2-1): DVKVTQSSRYLVKRTGEKVFLECVQDMDHENMFWYRQDPGLGLRLIYFSYDVKMKEKGDIPEGYSVSREKKERFSLILESASTNQTSMYLCASSPTPSGGLSEQFFGPGTRLTVL.

This clonotype was counted at least ten times. The chain is built from TRBV30 and TRBJ2-3; D may correspond to TRBD1 or TRBD2 (5 bases each). The V end lost 8 bases, the J end lost 2 bases, and 5 bases lay between the germline ends. The germline V gene encodes CDR1 GTSNPN and CDR2 SVGIG (reference sequence). There are 10 residues in the CDR3. The DNA for the CDR3 is TGTGCCGGGACCACAGATACGCAGTATTTT. Translating gives CAGTTDTQYF.

This clonotype was recorded at least ten times. The chain is built from TRBV5-6 and TRBJ2-1; D is undetermined. Germline V gives CDR1 SGHDT, CDR2 YYEEEE. V lost 7 bases, J lost 6 bases, and 14 bases lay in between. This CDR3 has 13 residues. The CDR3 sequence: CASGLVGINEQFF. The CDR3 DNA is TGTGCCAGCGGCCTAGTGGGTATCAATGAGCAGTTCTTC.

The chain links TRBV28 to TRBJ2-7, with D tentatively TRBD2 (5 bases). CDR3 length: 13 amino acids. Trimming took 4 bases from V and 2 from J, leaving 9 bases between them. Germline V gene sequence: CDR1 MDHEN, CDR2 SYDVKM. CDR3 sequence (DNA): TGTGCCAGCAGTTCACTAGTAACCTACGAGCAGTACTTC. Its protein product is CASSSLVTYEQYF.

The V call is TRBV20-1, the J call TRBJ1-2; D remains ambiguous. CDR1 and CDR2 from the germline V gene are DFQATT and SNEGSKA (reference sequence). The CDR3 loop spans 13 amino acids. V lost 6 bases and J 5 bases, leaving 16 bases between the germline ends. CDR3 amino acids: CSAERAQRYGYTF. In nucleotides, the CDR3 is TGCAGTGCCGAGAGAGCACAGCGATATGGCTACACCTTC.

This clonotype has a count of ten or more. V and J are TRBV6-2 or TRBV6-3 and TRBJ2-7; 7 nucleotides match TRBD1. Trimming at V came to 6 bases and at J to 2 bases, leaving 4 bases not matched to a gene. The V gene's germline CDR1 is MNHEY and CDR2 SVGEGT. This CDR3 comprises 13 residues. The CDR3 coding sequence is TGTGCCAGCAGCCCAACAGGGGCCTACGAGCAGTACTTC. Translating it yields CASSPTGAYEQYF.

The table lists this clonotype with many counts. The CDR3 is CAWSVIGYEQYF. The CDR3 nucleotides are TGTGCCTGGAGTGTAATTGGGTACGAGCAGTACTTC. The J gene is TRBJ2-7, the V gene TRBV30; D not certain. There are 12 residues in the CDR3. Germline CDR1 and CDR2: GTSNPN and SVGIG (reference sequence). V was pared by 0 bases and J by 4 bases, with 7 bases between. The entire variable domain, with the rest obtained from reference TRBV30 and TRBJ2-7, is as follows: SQTIHQWPATLVQPVGSPLSLECTVEGTSNPNLYWYRQAAGRGLQLLFYSVGIGQISSEVPQNLSASRPQDRQFILSSKKLLLSDSGFYLCAWSVIGYEQYFGPGTRLTVT.

At least ten counts were recorded for this clonotype. The rearrangement links TRBV7-2 to TRBJ2-7; D is uncertain. V was pared by 5 bases and J by 6 bases, with 8 bases between. The CDR3 sequence is 11 residues long. The germline V gene encodes CDR1 SGHTA and CDR2 FQGNSA. CDR3 in amino acids: CASSALSEQYF. The CDR3 bases are TGTGCCAGCAGCGCTCTCAGCGAGCAGTACTTC. Supplemented by reference TRBV7-2 and TRBJ2-7, the full variable domain reads GAGVSQSPSNKVTEKGKDVELRCDPISGHTALYWYRQSLGQGLEFLIYFQGNSAPDKSGLPSDRFSAERTGGSVSTLTIQRTQQEDSAVYLCASSALSEQYFGPGTRLTVT.

In its sample, this clonotype was seen many times. The chain links TRBV7-2 to TRBJ1-1, with unresolved D. The CDR3 contains 11 residues. The V and J ends lost 4 bases and 11 bases respectively, with 11 bases between them. Looked up from germline, CDR1 is SGHTA and CDR2 is FQGNSA. CDR3 sequence: CASSYTSGAFF. The DNA of the CDR3 is TGTGCCAGCAGCTATACATCCGGTGCTTTCTTT.

This clonotype was recorded at least ten times. J is TRBJ2-3 and V is TRBV19; D uncertain. Trimming left V 3 bases short and J 3 bases short, with 10 bases between. The CDR3 totals 14 residues. CDR1 is LNHDA and CDR2 is SQIVND in the germline V gene (reference sequence). The CDR3 DNA follows: TGTGCCAGTAGTATCGTTCCACTGACAGATACGCAGTATTTT. It is translated as CASSIVPLTDTQYF.

This clonotype was seen a handful of times. V usage is TRBV4-3 and J usage is TRBJ2-7; D is unclear. Germline V gene data show CDR1 as LGHNA and CDR2 as YSLEER. V lost 0 bases and J lost 4, with 13 bases in between. The CDR3 has 15 amino acids. CDR3 coding DNA: TGCGCCAGCAGCCAAGATTCTGGCAGCAAGTACGAGCAGTACTTC. Translating it yields CASSQDSGSKYEQYF.

This clonotype showed up many times. This sequence joins TRBV19 and TRBJ1-2; TRBD1 agrees at 9 bases. The germline V gene encodes CDR1 LNHDA and CDR2 SQIVND (reference sequence). With V trimmed by 8 bases and J by 2 bases, 6 bases remained unmatched. This CDR3 is 14 amino acids long. CDR3: CASLRGTGNYGYTF. DNA for the CDR3: TGTGCCAGTCTCCGCGGGACAGGGAACTATGGCTACACCTTC.

There are many counts of this clonotype. This chain uses TRBV7-8 with TRBJ1-4, with TRBD1 matching 8 bases. V dropped 1 base and J dropped 5; count of bases not matched to a gene: 0. Looked up from germline, CDR1 is SGHVS and CDR2 is FQNEAQ. The CDR3 spans 14 residues. CDR3 sequence: CASSLGQGNEKLFF. DNA for the CDR3: TGTGCCAGCAGCTTAGGACAGGGGAATGAAAAACTGTTTTTT.

There are many counts of this clonotype. The V call is TRBV5-4, the J call TRBJ2-7; a weak D match, TRBD2 (5 bases). The CDR3 runs 15 residues. Germline CDR1 SGHNT, CDR2 YYREEE (reference sequence). Trimming took off 4 bases at V and 2 bases at J, with 16 bases between the two ends. The CDR3 protein is CASSQQASPTYEQYF. CDR3 in DNA: TGTGCCAGCAGCCAGCAGGCTAGCCCCACCTACGAGCAGTACTTC.

By share, this clonotype ranks as medium-sized. V and J are TRBV30 and TRBJ2-7, with D maybe TRBD2 (6 bases). The CDR3 extends over 12 amino acids. Trimming removed 3 bases at V and 6 bases at J, with 12 bases between. Germline lookup yields CDR1 GTSNPN and CDR2 SVGIG (reference sequence). This chain's CDR3 is CAWSGEAGEQYF. DNA for the CDR3: TGTGCCTGGAGCGGGGAAGCGGGCGAGCAGTACTTC.

At least ten counts were recorded for this clonotype. V is TRBV6-2 or TRBV6-3 and J is TRBJ2-3; 7 positions match TRBD1. The CDR3 is 15 residues long. The germline CDR1 and CDR2 sequences are MNHEY and SVGEGT. V shed 0 bases, J shed 0 bases, and the junction held 0 bases outside the gene matches. CDR3 protein: CASSYSTGSTDTQYF. CDR3 DNA sequence: TGTGCCAGCAGTTACTCGACAGGGAGCACAGATACGCAGTATTTT.